This TCR beta chain was sequenced for a study of spatial heterogeneity in lung cancer. Turning to the study itself: The study consistently detected more beta-chain than alpha-chain sequences.

CDR1 and CDR2 (germline): SGHTA, FQGNSA. This CDR3 has 15 amino acids. Trimming removed 5 bases from V and 6 bases from J; junction bases left unmatched: 7. Time point defined: sample taken at primary tumor resection. Unsorted tumor, nontumor lung tissue or cryopreserved PBMC supplied the whole RNA. In the library, each TCR cDNA molecule bore its own unique molecular identifier. In TCRdb, the 5' RACE reads were re-called with MiXCR into one record per CDR3 protein. The data show 50,000 to 65,000 distinct CDR3 sequences, roughly 6.5% seen once. The receptor comes from a female donor with early-stage non-small cell lung cancer. Sample: PBMCs, taken at surgery. The V call is TRBV7-2, the J call TRBJ2-1, with 10 bases identical to TRBD2. CDR3 in DNA: TGTGCCAGCAGCATTGCGGGACTAGCGAGCAATGAGCAGTTCTTC. Its translation is CASSIAGLASNEQFF.